The following is a T cell receptor (beta chain) sequence with its context. The data stem from a study of blood T cells in healthy people across ages. A sample-barcoded 5' primer and a J-beta primer mix were used in a second PCR of about 7 to 11 cycles. TCRdb processed the 5' RACE reads anew with MiXCR; each CDR3 protein has one entry. Of approximately 1,700,000 distinct CDR3 sequences detected, about two fifths appear once; the ten largest clones hold around 23%. The TCR was taken from a human donor in good health. The specimen sequenced was blood.

The CDR3 nucleotides are TGTGCCAGCAGCGTGGGGCTAGGTATAGTCTACGAGCAGTACTTC. Translation gives CASSVGLGIVYEQYF. The J gene is TRBJ2-4, the V gene TRBV27; D might be TRBD1 (5 bases). The end of the DNA aligns better with TRBJ2-7, so the J call may be wrong. There are 15 residues in the CDR3. From germline, CDR1 is MNHEY and CDR2 SMNVEV (reference sequence).